The subject of this entry is one T cell receptor (beta chain). Its specificity is not known. The sample belongs to a study of yellow fever vaccine responses in identical twins. TCRdb re-called the RT-PCR reads with MiXCR, one entry per CDR3 protein. The table lists over 15,000 distinct CDR3 sequences, around 83% of them singletons. Study observations and caveats: Reportedly, the response of twins' T cells to the vaccine seemed partly convergent, partly personalized.

V gave up 3 bases and J gave up 1 base, with 16 bases separating them. The CDR3 loop spans 16 amino acids. CDR1 and CDR2 (germline): PRHDT, FYEKMQ (reference sequence). This sample comprised T cells from blood (PBMCs), unsorted or a sorted subset (not recorded which), obtained before or after yellow fever vaccination (not recorded which). The sequence was collected from a woman aged 18-29 years who received the yellow fever vaccine. The chain employs TRBV13 and TRBJ2-7; D is tentatively TRBD1 or TRBD2 (5 bases each). The CDR3 bases are TGTGCCAGCAGCTTGTACGGGGCTAGTCCTTCCTACGAGCAGTACTTC. Its translation: CASSLYGASPSYEQYF.